This passage covers 20 T cell receptor beta chains from one sample sequenced in a study of siplizumab effects on memory and regulatory T cells. Only in-frame clones appear in the TCRdb table, and some are missing; sequencing was by immunoSEQ multiplex PCR. The profile shows about 110,000 clones, about 91% of them singletons. Sequenced sample: Tregs sorted from blood. The receptors come from a human donor in good health.

The V gene is TRBV7-6, the J gene TRBJ2-7, with 8 bases fitting TRBD1. V lost 3 bases and J lost 1; bases outside the gene matches: 2. The CDR3 contains 14 residues. CDR1 and CDR2 from the germline V gene are SGHVS and FNYEAQ. The CDR3 protein is CASSLGQESYEQYF. DNA for the CDR3: TGTGCCAGCAGCTTGGGACAGGAATCCTACGAGCAGTACTTC.

A few counts support this clone. The chain combines TRBV19 with TRBJ1-4, with 8 bases lining up with TRBD1. The CDR3 is 15 amino acids. Germline trimming cut 5 bases from V and 4 bases from J; bases unmatched to any gene: 6. CDR1 and CDR2 from the germline V gene are LNHDA and SQIVND (reference sequence). CDR3 amino acids: CASSSQGGFNEKLFF. CDR3 DNA sequence: TGTGCCAGTAGTTCACAGGGGGGATTTAATGAAAAACTGTTTTTT.

The chain joins TRBV5-4 to TRBJ1-1; D is possibly TRBD1 (6 bases). The V gene's germline CDR1 is SGHNT and CDR2 YYREEE (reference sequence). CDR3 size: 15 residues. Trimming took off 1 base at V and 5 bases at J, with 15 bases between the two ends. The CDR3, as DNA: TGTGCCAGCAGCTTGACGGGGGGCGGCAGGACTGAAGCTTTCTTT. This encodes CASSLTGGGRTEAFF.

CDR3 nucleotide sequence: TGTGCCAGCTCACCCGGGGCCTACTATGGCTACACCTTC. Translation gives CASSPGAYYGYTF. The chain combines TRBV18 with TRBJ1-2, with TRBD1 as a possible D gene (5 bases). Deletions cut 3 bases from V and 3 bases from J, with 8 bases between. The CDR3 extends over 13 amino acids. CDR1 and CDR2 from the germline V gene are KGHSH and LQKENI.

This clone was seen a single time. The chain links TRBV14 to TRBJ2-5, with D uncertain. Per the germline V gene, CDR1 is SGHDN and CDR2 is FVKESK. CDR3 length: 13 amino acids. The V gene lost 7 bases and the J gene lost 7 bases, with 16 bases spanning the gap. The CDR3 DNA reads as TGTGCCAGCACCTGGGCCTCCGGTGGGACCCAGTACTTC. It encodes CASTWASGGTQYF. Full variable domain (remainder filled in from reference TRBV14 and TRBJ2-5): EAGVTQFPSHSVIEKGQTVTLRCDPISGHDNLYWYRRVMGKEIKFLLHFVKESKQDESGMPNNRFLAERTGGTYSTLKVQPAELEDSGVYFCASTWASGGTQYFGPGTRLLVL.

CDR3 DNA: TGTGCCAGCTCGGGGGACGGTAGCAATCAGCCCCAGCATTTT. Its translation: CASSGDGSNQPQHF. This chain uses TRBV18 with TRBJ1-5; weak D call: TRBD1 (5 bases). With 6 bases removed from V and 0 bases from J, the gap between germline ends came to 9 bases. CDR3 length: 14 residues. Germline V gene data show CDR1 as KGHSH and CDR2 as LQKENI.

The chain employs TRBV18 and TRBJ2-7; TRBD1 matches at 8 bases. The V segment lost 3 bases and the J segment 6 bases; nucleotides outside the gene matches: 4. The CDR3 runs to 13 residues. Germline V gene lookup returns CDR1 KGHSH and CDR2 LQKENI. The CDR3 region is CASSPGQEGEQYF. The CDR3 nucleotides read TGTGCCAGCTCACCGGGACAGGAGGGCGAGCAGTACTTC. Based on the CDR3 plus reference TRBV18 and TRBJ2-7, the full variable domain is NAGVMQNPRHLVRRRGQEARLRCSPMKGHSHVYWYRQLPEEGLKFMVYLQKENIIDESGMPKERFSAEFPKEGPSILRIQQVVRGDSAAYFCASSPGQEGEQYFGPGTRLTVT.

The chain uses TRBV7-9 and TRBJ2-3; D is tentatively TRBD1 or TRBD2 (5 bases each). The V gene's germline CDR1 is SEHNR and CDR2 FQNEAQ (reference sequence). The CDR3 has 14 amino acids. Deletions cut 3 bases from V and 2 bases from J, with 9 bases between. CDR3 protein: CASSFGDATDTQYF. The CDR3 DNA reads TGTGCCAGCAGCTTTGGGGACGCCACAGATACGCAGTATTTT.

The chain links TRBV20-1 to TRBJ2-5; no reliable D call. The V gene's germline CDR1 is DFQATT and CDR2 SNEGSKA (reference sequence). There are 11 residues in the CDR3. V shed 7 bases and J shed 1 base, with 7 bases lying between them. This CDR3 reads CSVPSQETQYF. Written as DNA, the CDR3 is TGCAGTGTCCCCAGCCAAGAGACCCAGTACTTC.

V gene TRBV7-8 combines with J gene TRBJ2-3, with no clear D. Trimming pared 1 base from V and 5 bases from J, leaving 4 bases between. Germline CDR1 and CDR2: SGHVS and FQNEAQ. The CDR3 length is 12 residues. The CDR3 region is CASSLVGDTQYF. The CDR3 DNA reads TGTGCCAGCAGCTTAGTGGGAGATACGCAGTATTTT. Based on the CDR3 plus reference TRBV7-8 and TRBJ2-3, the full variable domain is GAGVSQSPRYKVAKRGQDVALRCDPISGHVSLFWYQQALGQGPEFLTYFQNEAQLDKSGLPSDRFFAERPEGSVSTLKIQRTQQEDSAVYLCASSLVGDTQYFGPGTRLTVL.

The rearrangement links TRBV9 to TRBJ2-3, with 9 bases fitting TRBD1. CDR1 and CDR2 from the germline V gene are SGDLS and YYNGEE. With V trimmed by 3 bases and J by 3 bases, 8 bases remained unmatched. The CDR3 totals 16 residues. CDR3 residues: CASSASGQGRTDTQYF. Written as DNA, the CDR3 is TGTGCCAGCAGCGCCAGCGGACAGGGGAGAACAGATACGCAGTATTTT.

The chain recombines TRBV21-1 with TRBJ2-3; TRBD2, the table's D call, was not compared with the DNA. TRBV21-1 is classified as a pseudogene. This CDR3 has 20 amino acids. CDR3 loop: CASSRESKPMTPSDTDTQYF. The CDR3 DNA reads as TGTGCCAGCAGCAGAGAGTCCAAGCCCATGACGCCTAGCGACACAGATACGCAGTATTTT.

This clone is a singleton in its sample. The rearrangement uses TRBV29-1 and TRBJ2-4; the match to TRBD1 covers 8 bases. The V and J ends lost 6 bases and 6 bases, in that order; junction bases with no gene match: 10. Germline CDR1 reads SQVTM; CDR2 reads ANQGSEA. This CDR3 contains 14 residues. CDR3 sequence: CSVAGGAGSNIQYF. In DNA form, the CDR3 reads TGCAGCGTCGCAGGGGGCGCTGGTTCAAACATTCAGTACTTC. Combining the CDR3 with reference TRBV29-1 and TRBJ2-4 gives the whole variable domain SAVISQKPSRDICQRGTSLTIQCQVDSQVTMMFWYRQQPGQSLTLIATANQGSEATYESGFVIDKFPISRPNLTFSTLTVSNMSPEDSSIYLCSVAGGAGSNIQYFGAGTRLSVL.

Comment on this clone: Sequence at one end of the junction differs from germline and may be a read error. DNA for the CDR3: TGTGCCAGTACTATACAGGGGAACTATGGCTACACCTTC. It is translated as CASTIQGNYGYTF. The V and J genes are TRBV19 and TRBJ1-2; 7 bases agree with TRBD1. This CDR3 comprises 13 residues. Germline V gives CDR1 LNHDA, CDR2 SQIVND (reference sequence).

The CDR3 coding sequence is TGTGCCAGCAAACTAGCGGGAGGCCCCGAGCAGTTCTTC. Its protein product is CASKLAGGPEQFF. This chain joins TRBV6-1 and TRBJ2-1; TRBD2 matches at 12 bases. Trimming at V came to 7 bases and at J to 10 bases, leaving 5 bases not matched to a gene. Germline CDR1 reads MNHNS; CDR2 reads SASEGT. CDR3 length: 13 amino acids.

V and J are TRBV27 and TRBJ2-7; TRBD1 or TRBD2 may be the D gene (5 bases each). Germline CDR1 is MNHEY and CDR2 is SMNVEV (reference sequence). The CDR3 totals 14 residues. V was trimmed by 2 bases and J by 7 bases, leaving 15 bases between them. The CDR3 sequence is CASSLKGPPWEQYF. CDR3 coding DNA: TGTGCCAGCAGTTTAAAGGGACCGCCTTGGGAGCAGTACTTC.

For this clone: This sample includes further DNA sequences coding for the same CDR3. The V call is TRBV19, the J call TRBJ2-5; D gene unclear. The CDR3 has 11 residues. Germline CDR1 LNHDA, CDR2 SQIVND (reference sequence). Trimming cost V 0 bases and J 5 bases, with 1 base left between them. The CDR3 protein is CASSIEETQYF. DNA of the CDR3: TGTGCCAGTAGTATAGAGGAGACCCAGTACTTC.

V usage is TRBV11-2 and J usage is TRBJ2-7; tentative D call: TRBD1 (5 bases). The germline V gene encodes CDR1 SGHAT and CDR2 FQNNGV. CDR3 length: 17 residues. The V gene lost 0 bases and the J gene lost 0 bases, with 15 bases spanning the gap. The CDR3 spells CASSLDPAGSLSYEQYF. CDR3 DNA sequence: TGTGCCAGCAGCTTAGATCCTGCAGGGTCCCTCTCCTACGAGCAGTACTTC.

This clone occurred once. The V gene is TRBV5-1, the J gene TRBJ2-7; D not certain. This CDR3 comprises 12 residues. The germline CDR1 and CDR2 sequences are SGHRS and YFSETQ. The ends were cut back, 0 bases at V and 3 bases at J, with 4 bases in the middle. CDR3 in amino acids: CASSLADYEQYF. The CDR3 DNA reads as TGCGCCAGCAGCTTGGCTGACTACGAGCAGTACTTC.

The CDR3 loop reads CASSRDSFYEQYF. The CDR3 DNA reads TGTGCCAGTAGTAGAGACAGTTTTTACGAGCAGTACTTC. The gene calls are TRBV19 and TRBJ2-7; perhaps TRBD1 as D (5 bases). Trimming shortened V by 4 bases and J by 4 bases, and 11 bases separated the two germline ends. The CDR3 totals 13 residues. Germline loops: CDR1 LNHDA, CDR2 SQIVND (reference sequence).